One TCR beta chain is described in this entry. Trimming removed 2 bases at V and 8 bases at J, with 12 bases between. The CDR3 is 13 amino acids. Germline CDR1 is MGHDK and CDR2 is SYGVNS. This entry is derived from a study of blood T cell repertoires in COVID-19. In the study overall: Samples of COVID-19 (acute and convalescent) were obtained from the United States, Italy and Spain. Sample material is recorded as cDNA or gDNA derived from T cells, B-cell-depleted T cells, or PBMCs.

As handled by the study authors: Using reference gene primer amplification, nucleated cell counts were estimated. Repertoires were generated with immunoSEQ multiplex PCR, while TCRdb's copy carries only in-frame clones and drops some. V and J calls and clone size are as listed in that table; D and trimming were resolved from the DNA. The table has 310,000 or so clones, around 83% seen once. Sequencing used peripheral blood. The TCR was taken from a woman between 50 and 59 years old with acute or convalescent COVID-19. The chain carries TRBV25-1 and TRBJ1-2; D ambiguous. The CDR3 DNA is TGTGCCAGCAGTGAAAAGAGGGATAGAGGCTACACCTTC. It specifies CASSEKRDRGYTF.